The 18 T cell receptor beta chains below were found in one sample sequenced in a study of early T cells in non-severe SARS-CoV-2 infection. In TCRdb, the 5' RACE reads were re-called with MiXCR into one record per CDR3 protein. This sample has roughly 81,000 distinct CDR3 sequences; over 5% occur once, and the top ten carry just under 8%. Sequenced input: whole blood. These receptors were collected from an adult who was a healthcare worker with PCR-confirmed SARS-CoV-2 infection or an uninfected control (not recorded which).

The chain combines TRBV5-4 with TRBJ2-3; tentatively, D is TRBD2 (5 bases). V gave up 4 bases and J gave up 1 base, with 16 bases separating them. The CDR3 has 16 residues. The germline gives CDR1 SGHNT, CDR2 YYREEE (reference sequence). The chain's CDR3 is CASSPGLLGGTDTQYF. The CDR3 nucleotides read TGTGCCAGCAGCCCCGGACTTTTGGGTGGCACAGATACGCAGTATTTT.

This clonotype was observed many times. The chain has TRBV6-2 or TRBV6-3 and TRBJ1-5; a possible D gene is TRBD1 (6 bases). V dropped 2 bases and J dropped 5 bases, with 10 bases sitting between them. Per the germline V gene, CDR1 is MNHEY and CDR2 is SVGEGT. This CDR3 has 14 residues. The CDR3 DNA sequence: TGTGCCAGCAGTTACGGCGCAGGGGATCAGCCCCAGCATTTT. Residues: CASSYGAGDQPQHF.

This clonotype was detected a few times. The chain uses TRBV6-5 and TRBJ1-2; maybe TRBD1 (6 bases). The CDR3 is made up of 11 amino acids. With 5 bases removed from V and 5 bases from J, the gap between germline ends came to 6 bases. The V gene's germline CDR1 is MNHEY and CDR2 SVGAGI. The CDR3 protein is CASSGTYGYTF. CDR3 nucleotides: TGTGCCAGCAGTGGGACATATGGCTACACCTTC.

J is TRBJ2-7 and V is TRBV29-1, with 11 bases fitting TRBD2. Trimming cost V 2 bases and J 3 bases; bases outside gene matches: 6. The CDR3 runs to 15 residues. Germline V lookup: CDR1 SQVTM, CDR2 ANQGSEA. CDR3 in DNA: TGCAGCGTTGAACGACTAGCGGGAAATAACTACGAGCAGTACTTC. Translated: CSVERLAGNNYEQYF.

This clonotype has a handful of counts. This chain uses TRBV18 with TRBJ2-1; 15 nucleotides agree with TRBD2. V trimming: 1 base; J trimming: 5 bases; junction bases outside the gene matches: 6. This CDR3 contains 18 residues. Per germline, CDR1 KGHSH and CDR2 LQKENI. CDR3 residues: CASSPQGTSGGPDNEQFF. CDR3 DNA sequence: TGTGCCAGCTCACCACAAGGGACTAGCGGGGGGCCGGACAATGAGCAGTTCTTC.

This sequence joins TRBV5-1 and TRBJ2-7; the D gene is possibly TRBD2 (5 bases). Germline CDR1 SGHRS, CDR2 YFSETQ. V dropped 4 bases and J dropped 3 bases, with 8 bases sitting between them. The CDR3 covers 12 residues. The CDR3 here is CASSLDFYEQYF. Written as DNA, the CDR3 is TGCGCCAGCAGCCTGGACTTCTACGAGCAGTACTTC.

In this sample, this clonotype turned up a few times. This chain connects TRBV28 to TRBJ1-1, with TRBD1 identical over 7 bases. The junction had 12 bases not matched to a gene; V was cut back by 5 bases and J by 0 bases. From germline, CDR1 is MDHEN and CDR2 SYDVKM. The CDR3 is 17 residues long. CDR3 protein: CASSLQGWTPMNTEAFF. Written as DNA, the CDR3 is TGTGCCAGCAGTCTACAGGGGTGGACCCCTATGAACACTGAAGCTTTCTTT.

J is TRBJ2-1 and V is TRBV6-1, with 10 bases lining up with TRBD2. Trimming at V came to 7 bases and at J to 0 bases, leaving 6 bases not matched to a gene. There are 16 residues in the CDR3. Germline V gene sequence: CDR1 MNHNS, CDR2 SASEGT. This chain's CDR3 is CASIRTSGNSYNEQFF. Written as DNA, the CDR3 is TGTGCCAGCATCCGGACTAGCGGAAACTCCTACAATGAGCAGTTCTTC.

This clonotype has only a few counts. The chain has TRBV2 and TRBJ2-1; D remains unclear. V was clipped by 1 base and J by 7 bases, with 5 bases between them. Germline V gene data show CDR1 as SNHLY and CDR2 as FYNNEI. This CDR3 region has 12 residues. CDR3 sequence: CASSEVVNEQFF. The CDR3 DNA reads TGTGCCAGCAGTGAAGTGGTAAATGAGCAGTTCTTC. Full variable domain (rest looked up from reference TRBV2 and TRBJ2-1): EPEVTQTPSHQVTQMGQEVILRCVPISNHLYFYWYRQILGQKVEFLVSFYNNEISEKSEIFDDQFSVERPDGSNFTLKIRSTKLEDSAMYFCASSEVVNEQFFGPGTRLTVL.

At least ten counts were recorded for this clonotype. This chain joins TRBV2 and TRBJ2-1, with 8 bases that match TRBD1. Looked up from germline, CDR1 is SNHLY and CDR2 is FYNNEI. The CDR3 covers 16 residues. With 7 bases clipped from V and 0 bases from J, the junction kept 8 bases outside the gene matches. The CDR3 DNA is TGTGCCAGCAAACAGGGGGTGACACTCTCCTACAATGAGCAGTTCTTC. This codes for CASKQGVTLSYNEQFF.

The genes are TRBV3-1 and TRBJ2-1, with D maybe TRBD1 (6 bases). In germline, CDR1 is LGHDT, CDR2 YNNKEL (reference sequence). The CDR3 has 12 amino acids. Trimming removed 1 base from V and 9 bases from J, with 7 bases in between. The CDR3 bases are TGTGCCAGCAGCCAAGGAGGGGGTGAGCAGTTCTTC. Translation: CASSQGGGEQFF.

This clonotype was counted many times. The CDR3 DNA follows: TGTGCCAGCAGCCGGACAGGAAGCTCCTACGAGCAGTACTTC. It codes for CASSRTGSSYEQYF. The rearrangement links TRBV7-9 to TRBJ2-7, with 7 bases aligning to TRBD1. The length of the CDR3 is 14 residues. V lost 5 bases, J lost 0 bases, and 4 bases stayed unmatched. Germline V lookup: CDR1 SEHNR, CDR2 FQNEAQ (reference sequence). Based on the CDR3 plus reference TRBV7-9 and TRBJ2-7, the full variable domain is DTGVSQNPRHKITKRGQNVTFRCDPISEHNRLYWYRQTLGQGPEFLTYFQNEAQLEKSRLLSDRFSAERPKGSFSTLEIQRTEQGDSAMYLCASSRTGSSYEQYFGPGTRLTVT.

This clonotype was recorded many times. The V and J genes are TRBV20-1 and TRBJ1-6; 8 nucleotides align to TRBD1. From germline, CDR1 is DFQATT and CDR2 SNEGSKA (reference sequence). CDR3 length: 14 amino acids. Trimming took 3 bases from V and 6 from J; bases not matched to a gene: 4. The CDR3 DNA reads TGCAGTGCTAGTAGGGACAGGATTAATTCACCCCTCCACTTT. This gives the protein CSASRDRINSPLHF.

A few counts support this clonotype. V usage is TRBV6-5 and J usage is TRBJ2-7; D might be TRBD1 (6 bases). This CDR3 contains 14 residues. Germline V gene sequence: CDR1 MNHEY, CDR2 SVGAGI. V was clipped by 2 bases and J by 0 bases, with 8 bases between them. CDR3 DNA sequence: TGTGCCAGCAGTTACCACAGGGACTCCTACGAGCAGTACTTC. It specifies CASSYHRDSYEQYF.

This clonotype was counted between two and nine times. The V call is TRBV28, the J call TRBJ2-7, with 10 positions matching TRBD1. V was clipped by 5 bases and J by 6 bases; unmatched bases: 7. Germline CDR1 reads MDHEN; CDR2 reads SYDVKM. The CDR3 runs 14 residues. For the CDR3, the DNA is TGTGCCAGCAGTCGGACAGGGGGTATTGGCGAGCAGTACTTC. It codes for CASSRTGGIGEQYF.

Here the CDR3 DNA reads TGCGCCAGCAAGACTTTAGCGGGAGGAGAGACCCAGTACTTC. Protein: CASKTLAGGETQYF. The chain combines TRBV10-2 with TRBJ2-5; 10 nucleotides match TRBD2. Germline CDR1 is WSHSY and CDR2 is SAAADI. V dropped 7 bases and J dropped 4; count of bases not matched to a gene: 6. The CDR3 runs to 14 residues.

In nucleotides, the CDR3 is TGTGCCAGCAGTTGGACAGCGGGCGTCCTGACTTTC. Translation: CASSWTAGVLTF. J is TRBJ2-6 and V is TRBV6-5, with D perhaps being TRBD1 or TRBD2 (6 bases each). The CDR3 has 12 amino acids. V gave up 4 bases and J gave up 12 bases, with 10 bases separating them. CDR1 and CDR2 from the germline V gene are MNHEY and SVGAGI.

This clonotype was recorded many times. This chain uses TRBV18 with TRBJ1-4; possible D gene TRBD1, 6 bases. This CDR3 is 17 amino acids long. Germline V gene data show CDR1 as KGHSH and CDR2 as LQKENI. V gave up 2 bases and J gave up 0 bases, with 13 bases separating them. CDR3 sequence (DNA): TGTGCCAGCTCACCAGGGGGCGGTCCAGCAACTAATGAAAAACTGTTTTTT. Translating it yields CASSPGGGPATNEKLFF.